This entry is about one T cell receptor beta chain. These data are taken from a study of shared clonotypes between healthy human individuals. There were no recent acute infections or vaccinations among the donors, who were healthy HIV-negative adults. The CDR3 loop spans 17 amino acids. With 6 bases removed from V and 5 bases from J, the gap between germline ends came to 25 bases. The germline V gene encodes CDR1 SGHVS and CDR2 FNYEAQ. This table comes from immunoSEQ multiplex PCR, and its TCRdb copy is limited to in-frame clones, with some not included. The sample consists of 1 million to 1.3 million clones, around 78% of them appearing once.

The specimen was memory CD4+ T cells from PBMCs. As to subset: CD45RA-negative fraction. The receptor comes from a man aged 18 to 30 in good health. Some clones in this sample may be carry-over from other donors' samples. This chain joins TRBV7-6 and TRBJ2-5; D might be TRBD1 or TRBD2, each matching 6 bases. The DNA for the CDR3 is TGTGCCAGCAGTCAATCCGGGGGCTCACGGAAATGGGAGACCCAGTACTTC. This sequence encodes CASSQSGGSRKWETQYF.